A single sample is the source of the 18 T cell receptor beta chains below, sequenced in a study of T cells after yellow fever vaccination. TCRdb redid the calling of the 5' RACE reads with MiXCR, one entry per CDR3 protein. The sample yields just under 600,000 distinct CDR3 sequences, approximately 12% seen once. The sample was PBMCs, taken on the day of the yellow fever booster vaccination. These receptors all come from a young man who received the YFV17D yellow fever vaccine.

This clonotype came up a few times. The chain recombines TRBV20-1 with TRBJ1-1; 7 nucleotides agree with TRBD1. This CDR3 is 14 amino acids long. After removal of 4 bases from V and 0 bases from J, the junction contained 5 bases not matched to a gene. CDR1 and CDR2 from the germline V gene are DFQATT and SNEGSKA (reference sequence). CDR3 amino acids: CSAKLQGMNTEAFF. CDR3 DNA: TGCAGTGCTAAACTACAGGGGATGAACACTGAAGCTTTCTTT.

This clonotype was found many times. J is TRBJ2-6 and V is TRBV29-1; D is undetermined. CDR1 and CDR2 (germline): SQVTM, ANQGSEA. CDR3 length: 12 residues. CDR3 in amino acids: CSVGSGANVLTF. As DNA, the CDR3 is TGCAGTGTGGGGTCTGGGGCCAACGTCCTGACTTTC.

The chain carries TRBV5-6 and TRBJ2-3; D unresolved. This CDR3 contains 11 residues. Between the trimmed V and J ends, which lost 6 bases and 6 bases, there was a span of 8 bases. CDR1 is SGHDT and CDR2 is YYEEEE in the germline V gene. This chain's CDR3 is CASTDGDTQYF. CDR3 in DNA: TGTGCCAGCACCGACGGGGATACGCAGTATTTT. Together with reference TRBV5-6 and TRBJ2-3, the CDR3 gives the full variable domain: DAGVTQSPTHLIKTRGQQVTLRCSPKSGHDTVSWYQQALGQGPQFIFQYYEEEERQRGNFPDRFSGHQFPNYSSELNVNALLLGDSALYLCASTDGDTQYFGPGTRLTVL.

The chain couples TRBV5-5 to TRBJ2-5; D gene ambiguous. The CDR3 spans 15 residues. Deletions cut 0 bases from V and 4 bases from J, with 13 bases between. Germline lookup yields CDR1 SGHKS and CDR2 YYEKEE (reference sequence). Here the CDR3 DNA reads TGTGCCAGCAGCTTGGCCCTGGGTAACGGAGAGACCCAGTACTTC. Its protein is CASSLALGNGETQYF.

The sample holds a few counts of this clonotype. This chain joins TRBV15 and TRBJ1-1; TRBD1 agrees at 10 bases. Per the germline V gene, CDR1 is LNHNV and CDR2 is YYDKDF (reference sequence). The J segment lost 4 bases and the V segment lost 0 bases, leaving 5 bases of the junction unmatched. The length of the CDR3 is 16 residues. DNA of the CDR3: TGTGCCACCAGCAGAGATAGGTGGACAGGGGGCACTGAAGCTTTCTTT. Translating it yields CATSRDRWTGGTEAFF. The full variable domain, in which reference TRBV15 and TRBJ1-1 provide the parts outside the CDR3, is DAMVIQNPRYQVTQFGKPVTLSCSQTLNHNVMYWYQQKSSQAPKLLFHYYDKDFNNEADTPDNFQSRRPNTSFCFLDIRSPGLGDTAMYLCATSRDRWTGGTEAFFGQGTRLTVV.

A few counts support this clonotype. The chain is built from TRBV5-1 and TRBJ2-7; no clear D. The CDR3 runs 12 residues. Deletions cut 3 bases from V and 5 bases from J, with 9 bases between. Germline CDR1 is SGHRS and CDR2 is YFSETQ. In DNA, the CDR3 is TGCGCCAGCAGCTCCAATATTGACGAGCAGTACTTC. Translating gives CASSSNIDEQYF. The full variable domain, its missing parts supplied by reference TRBV5-1 and TRBJ2-7, is KAGVTQTPRYLIKTRGQQVTLSCSPISGHRSVSWYQQTPGQGLQFLFEYFSETQRNKGNFPGRFSGRQFSNSRSEMNVSTLELGDSALYLCASSSNIDEQYFGPGTRLTVT.

This clonotype has only a few counts. V is TRBV14 and J is TRBJ2-7; D assignment may be TRBD1 or TRBD2 (5 bases each). The length of the CDR3 is 15 residues. Per the germline V gene, CDR1 is SGHDN and CDR2 is FVKESK. With 4 bases removed from V and 2 bases from J, the gap between germline ends came to 15 bases. The DNA of the CDR3 is TGTGCCAGCAGCCGAGGGGCAGGGCCCCCCTACGAGCAGTACTTC. Encoded protein: CASSRGAGPPYEQYF.

This chain joins TRBV20-1 and TRBJ2-7, with unresolved D. CDR3 length equals 12 residues. Deletions cut 4 bases from V and 3 bases from J, with 10 bases between. The germline gives CDR1 DFQATT, CDR2 SNEGSKA (reference sequence). The chain's CDR3 is CSAKGEYYEQYF. The CDR3 DNA reads TGCAGTGCTAAAGGAGAATACTACGAGCAGTACTTC.

The rearrangement uses TRBV7-6 and TRBJ2-1; the match to TRBD2 covers 7 bases. Germline V CDR1 and CDR2: SGHVS, FNYEAQ. V trimming: 5 bases; J trimming: 8 bases; junction bases outside the gene matches: 15. The CDR3 loop spans 16 amino acids. CDR3 protein: CASSVSGVSYRDEQFF. The CDR3 DNA reads TGTGCCAGCAGCGTGAGCGGGGTTAGTTATAGGGATGAGCAGTTCTTC.

The chain has TRBV9 and TRBJ1-2; D unresolved. V lost 0 bases to trimming and J lost 5 bases, with 8 bases between them. CDR1 is SGDLS and CDR2 is YYNGEE in the germline V gene. The CDR3 sequence is 13 residues long. The CDR3 DNA sequence: TGTGCCAGCAGCGTAGAGGCCTCTTATGGCTACACCTTC. The encoded protein is CASSVEASYGYTF. Drawing the rest from reference TRBV9 and TRBJ1-2, the complete variable domain is DSGVTQTPKHLITATGQRVTLRCSPRSGDLSVYWYQQSLDQGLQFLIQYYNGEERAKGNILERFSAQQFPDLHSELNLSSLELGDSALYFCASSVEASYGYTFGSGTRLTVV.

This clonotype was observed a handful of times. The V call is TRBV20-1, the J call TRBJ2-1; D not resolved. Germline assignment: CDR1 DFQATT and CDR2 SNEGSKA (reference sequence). This CDR3 is built from 14 residues. The V and J ends lost 1 base and 9 bases respectively, with 16 bases between them. The DNA for the CDR3 is TGCAGTGCTAGAGGGAACTCCCGCTCGAGTGAGCAGTTCTTC. This encodes CSARGNSRSSEQFF.

V gene TRBV5-4 combines with J gene TRBJ2-3; 13 bases are a match to TRBD2. CDR1 is SGHNT and CDR2 is YYREEE in the germline V gene (reference sequence). The V gene end was trimmed by 0 bases and the J gene end by 6 bases; junction bases not matched to a gene: 1. The CDR3 loop spans 15 amino acids. CDR3 DNA: TGTGCCAGCAGCTTGGCGGGACTAGCGGGGGATACGCAGTATTTT. Translated, it gives CASSLAGLAGDTQYF.

This clonotype was counted only a few times. The CDR3 does not close with the conserved phenylalanine or tryptophan, likely indicating a read error. The DNA is left out, because the CDR3 cannot be placed on it with certainty; the CDR3 is given as TCRdb lists it. The rearrangement uses TRBV9 and TRBJ2-7; the D call of TRBD1 is as the table states it, not checked on the DNA. The CDR3 is 15 residues long, ends included. Looked up from germline, CDR1 is SGDLS and CDR2 is YYNGEE. The CDR3 sequence is CASSVGAWAGDVNVL.

The rearrangement joins TRBV29-1 to TRBJ1-1; D call uncertain. The germline gives CDR1 SQVTM, CDR2 ANQGSEA. Trimming took 6 bases from V and 6 from J, leaving 20 bases between them. The CDR3 sequence is 14 residues long. This CDR3 reads CSVVMRGIWAEAFF. CDR3 DNA sequence: TGCAGCGTCGTCATGAGAGGGATTTGGGCTGAAGCTTTCTTT.

This clonotype was counted between two and nine times. The rearrangement links TRBV12-5 to TRBJ2-1; TRBD2 matches 7 bases. CDR1 LGHNT and CDR2 FRNRAP come from the germline V gene. Trimming took 2 bases from V and 9 from J; bases not matched to a gene: 10. The CDR3 has 15 amino acids. CDR3 bases: TGTGCTAGTGGTTTGATCCAGCGGGGTGGTCTTGAGCAGTTCTTC. Translated: CASGLIQRGGLEQFF.

This rearrangement joins TRBV20-1 to TRBJ1-1; D remains unclear. CDR3 length: 11 amino acids. Per germline, CDR1 DFQATT and CDR2 SNEGSKA (reference sequence). V lost 6 bases, J lost 8 bases, and 13 bases lay in between. The CDR3 DNA is TGCAGTGCCTTAGACCAGTCCGAAGCTTTCTTT. This codes for CSALDQSEAFF.

Only a few counts were recorded for this clonotype. This sequence joins TRBV24-1 and TRBJ2-1; TRBD1 or TRBD2 may be the D gene (5 bases each). Trimming shortened V by 3 bases and J by 5 bases, and 13 bases separated the two germline ends. The CDR3 runs 15 residues. CDR1 KGHDR and CDR2 SFDVKD come from the germline V gene. The CDR3 here is CATSDPSGPNNEQFF. CDR3 DNA sequence: TGTGCCACCAGTGATCCGTCGGGACCAAACAATGAGCAGTTCTTC.

The V gene is TRBV29-1, the J gene TRBJ2-7, with D perhaps TRBD2 (6 bases). V was cut by 0 bases and J by 4 bases, with 7 bases left in between. Germline values: CDR1 SQVTM, CDR2 ANQGSEA. This CDR3 is 12 amino acids long. In nucleotides, the CDR3 is TGCAGCGTTGAAGATGGAGGGTACGAGCAGTACTTC. The encoded protein is CSVEDGGYEQYF.